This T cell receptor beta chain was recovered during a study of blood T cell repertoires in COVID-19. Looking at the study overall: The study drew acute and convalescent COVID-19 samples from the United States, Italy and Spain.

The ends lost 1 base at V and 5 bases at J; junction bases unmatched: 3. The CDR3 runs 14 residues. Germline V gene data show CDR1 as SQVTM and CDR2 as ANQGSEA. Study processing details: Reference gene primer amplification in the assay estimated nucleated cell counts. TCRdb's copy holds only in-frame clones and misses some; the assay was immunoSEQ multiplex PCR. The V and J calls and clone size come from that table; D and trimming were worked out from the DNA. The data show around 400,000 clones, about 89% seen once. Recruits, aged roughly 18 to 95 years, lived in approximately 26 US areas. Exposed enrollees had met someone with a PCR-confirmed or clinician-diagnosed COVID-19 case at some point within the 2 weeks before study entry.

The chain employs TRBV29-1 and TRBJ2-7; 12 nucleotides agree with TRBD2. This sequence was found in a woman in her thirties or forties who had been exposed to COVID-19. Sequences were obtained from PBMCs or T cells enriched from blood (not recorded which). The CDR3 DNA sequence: TGCAGCGTTGAAGGACTAGCGGGGGCAAACGAGCAGTACTTC. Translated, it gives CSVEGLAGANEQYF.